The rows below give T cell receptor beta chains drawn from one sample of a study of cytomegalovirus exposure and HLA in healthy donors. Only in-frame clones appear in the TCRdb table, and some are missing; sequencing was by immunoSEQ multiplex PCR. This table has about 160,000 clones, approximately 77% appearing once. The sample was PBMCs. The receptors stem from a man aged 45-65 years in good health and CMV-seropositive. Each CDR3 is given with its conserved first and last residue. The D gene is left open where the match is weak. Only part of the rows carry a size: once, few, many, or a class if the clone is expanded.

TRBJ1-1,.,.,TRBV7-9,CASSLHLRNTEAFF,TGTGCCAGCAGCTTACACCTCAGGAACACTGAAGCTTTCTTT
TRBJ2-5,.,few,TRBV18,CASSPQGSQETQYF,TGTGCCAGCTCACCCCAGGGCAGCCAAGAGACCCAGTACTTC
TRBJ1-3,.,.,TRBV28,CASSFSRAPSGNTIYF,TGTGCCAGCAGTTTCAGCAGGGCCCCCTCTGGAAACACCATATATTTT
TRBJ2-1,.,.,TRBV2,CASSEFGGRGQDRFF,TGTGCCAGCAGTGAATTTGGTGGCAGGGGTCAGGATCGGTTCTTC
TRBJ2-1,.,.,TRBV4-1,CASSHSPSPRGRSYNEQFF,TGCGCCAGCAGCCACTCCCCCTCCCCGCGGGGGCGCTCCTACAATGAGCAGTTCTTC
TRBJ2-5,TRBD2,.,TRBV10-3,CAISDMTGTRMAQYF,TGTGCCATCAGTGACATGACCGGGACTAGGATGGCCCAGTACTTC
TRBJ1-5,.,.,TRBV2,CASSGTLDIRGQPQHF,TGTGCCAGCAGCGGAACACTAGATATTCGTGGGCAGCCCCAGCATTTT
TRBJ2-7,.,few,TRBV18,CASSPIEQVSYEQYF,TGTGCCAGCTCACCAATTGAGCAGGTCTCCTACGAGCAGTACTTC
TRBJ2-2,.,.,TRBV29-1,CSAYILGDTGELFF,TGCAGCGCATACATTTTGGGCGACACCGGGGAGCTGTTTTTT
TRBJ1-1,TRBD1,few,TRBV6-6,CASSGGQGGTEAFF,TGTGCCAGCAGTGGGGGACAGGGCGGCACTGAAGCTTTCTTT
TRBJ2-3,TRBD2,.,TRBV13,CASSLQTSGGAGDTQYF,TGTGCCAGCAGCCTCCAGACTAGCGGGGGGGCGGGAGATACGCAGTATTTT
TRBJ2-2,TRBD1,.,TRBV2,CASSFGTGNTGELFF,TGTGCCAGCAGCTTCGGGACAGGGAACACCGGGGAGCTGTTTTTT
TRBJ2-7,.,.,TRBV7-2,CASSLVRLGHEAYEQYF,TGTGCCAGCAGCTTAGTCCGGCTAGGACACGAGGCTTACGAGCAGTACTTC
TRBJ2-7,TRBD2,.,TRBV25-1,CASSESSTSGGSYEQYF,TGTGCCAGCAGTGAATCGAGCACTAGCGGGGGGAGCTACGAGCAGTACTTC
TRBJ2-7,.,.,TRBV9,CASSATQGREQYF,TGTGCCAGCAGCGCCACACAGGGACGCGAGCAGTACTTC
TRBJ2-3,TRBD2,.,TRBV4-3,CASSQTLAGGTDTQYF,TGCGCCAGCAGCCAAACTCTAGCGGGGGGCACAGATACGCAGTATTTT
TRBJ2-6,.,.,TRBV7-2,CASSLARSSGANVLTF,TGTGCCAGCAGCTTAGCGAGAAGCTCTGGGGCCAACGTCCTGACTTTC